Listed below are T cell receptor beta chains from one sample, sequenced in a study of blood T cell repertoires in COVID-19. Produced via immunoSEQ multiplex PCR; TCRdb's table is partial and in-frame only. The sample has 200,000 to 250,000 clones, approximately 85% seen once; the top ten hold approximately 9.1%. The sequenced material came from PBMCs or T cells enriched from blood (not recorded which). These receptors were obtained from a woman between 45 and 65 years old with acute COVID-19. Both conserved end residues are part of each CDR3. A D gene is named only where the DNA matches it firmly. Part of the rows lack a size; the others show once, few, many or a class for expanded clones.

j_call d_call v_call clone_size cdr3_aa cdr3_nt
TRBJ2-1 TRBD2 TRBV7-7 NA CASSLGLAGNNEQFF TGTGCTAGCAGCTTGGGGCTAGCGGGGAACAATGAGCAGTTCTTC
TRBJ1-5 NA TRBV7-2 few CASSLELGHTRGNQPQHF TGTGCCAGCAGCTTAGAATTGGGGCACACCCGGGGCAATCAGCCCCAGCATTTT
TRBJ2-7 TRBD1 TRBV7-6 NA CASSSDRTGFYEQYF TGTGCCAGCAGCTCCGATAGGACAGGGTTCTACGAGCAGTACTTC
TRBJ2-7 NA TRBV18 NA CASSPSTPATYEQYF TGTGCCAGCTCACCGTCGACACCAGCTACATACGAGCAGTACTTC
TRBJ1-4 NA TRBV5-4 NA CASSLQGTANEKLFF TGTGCCAGCAGCTTGCAGGGGACGGCTAATGAAAAACTGTTTTTT
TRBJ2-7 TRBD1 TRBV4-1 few CASSQGQGAPSYEQYF TGCGCCAGCAGCCAGGGTCAGGGGGCCCCCTCCTACGAGCAGTACTTC
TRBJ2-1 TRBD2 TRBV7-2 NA CASSAQTSGAMHEQFF TGTGCCAGCAGCGCCCAGACTAGCGGGGCAATGCATGAGCAGTTCTTC
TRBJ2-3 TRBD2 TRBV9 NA CASSGSRLAGGLRADTQYF TGTGCCAGCAGCGGGTCCCGACTAGCGGGGGGGCTTAGAGCAGATACGCAGTATTTT
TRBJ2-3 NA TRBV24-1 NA CATSDSSRSLDTQYF TGTGCCACCAGTGATTCTTCTAGGTCCTTAGATACGCAGTATTTT
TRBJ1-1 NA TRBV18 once CASSPPSSGRKNTEAFF TGTGCCAGCTCACCACCTAGTTCAGGCAGGAAGAACACTGAAGCTTTCTTT
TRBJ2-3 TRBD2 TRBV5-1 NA CASSLAGGGFSTDTQYF TGCGCCAGCAGCTTGGCAGGCGGGGGGTTTTCCACAGATACGCAGTATTTT
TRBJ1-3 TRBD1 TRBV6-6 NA CASSRQGQGGNTIYF TGTGCCAGCAGCAGACAGGGACAGGGAGGAAACACCATATATTTT
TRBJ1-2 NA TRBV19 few CASSIGQGNYGYTF TGTGCCAGTAGTATCGGTCAGGGGAACTATGGCTACACCTTC
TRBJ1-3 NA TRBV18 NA CASSQALKSGNTIYF TGTGCCAGCTCACAAGCCCTTAAATCTGGAAACACCATATATTTT
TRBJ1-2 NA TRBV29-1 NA CSVPPQGDYGYTF TGCAGCGTCCCTCCGCAGGGCGACTATGGCTACACCTTC
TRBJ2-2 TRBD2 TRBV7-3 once CASSHLSGDTGELFF TGTGCCAGCAGCCATCTTAGCGGGGACACCGGGGAGCTGTTTTTT
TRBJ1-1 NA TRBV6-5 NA CASSYLGAMNTEAFF TGTGCCAGCAGTTACTTGGGGGCTATGAACACTGAAGCTTTCTTT
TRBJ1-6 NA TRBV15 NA CAAGVGRNNSPLHF TGTGCCGCTGGGGTTGGGAGAAATAATTCACCCCTCCACTTT
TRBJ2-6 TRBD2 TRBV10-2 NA CASSGFGGALSGANVLTF TGCGCCAGCAGTGGCTTCGGGGGGGCGCTTTCTGGGGCCAACGTCCTGACTTTC
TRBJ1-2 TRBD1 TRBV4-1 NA CASSETGGPGGGYTF TGCGCCAGCAGCGAAACAGGGGGCCCCGGGGGCGGCTACACCTTC
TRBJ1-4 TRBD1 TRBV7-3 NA CASSFRDRGATNEKLFF TGTGCCAGCAGCTTCCGGGACAGGGGTGCAACTAATGAAAAACTGTTTTTT
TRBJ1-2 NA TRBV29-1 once CSVGGRGFNYGYTF TGCAGCGTTGGGGGAAGGGGATTTAACTATGGCTACACCTTC
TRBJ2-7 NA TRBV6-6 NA CASSYSGGGVYEQYF TGTGCCAGCAGTTACTCGGGAGGGGGGGTCTACGAGCAGTACTTC
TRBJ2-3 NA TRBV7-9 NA CASKGTRGDTQYF TGTGCCAGCAAAGGCACCCGCGGAGATACGCAGTATTTT
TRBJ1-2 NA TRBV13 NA CASSLDGGYGYTF TGTGCCAGCAGCTTAGATGGAGGGTATGGCTACACCTTC
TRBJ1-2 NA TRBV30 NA CAWSATGGMNYGYTF TGTGCCTGGAGTGCGACAGGAGGTATGAACTATGGCTACACCTTC
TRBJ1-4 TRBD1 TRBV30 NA CAWTTGWDEKLFF TGTGCCTGGACGACAGGGTGGGATGAAAAACTGTTTTTT
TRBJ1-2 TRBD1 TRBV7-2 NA CASSSFMIQGADGYTF TGTGCCAGCAGTTCATTTATGATACAGGGGGCGGATGGCTACACCTTC
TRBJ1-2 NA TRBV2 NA CASSVSGARGYTF TGTGCCAGCAGTGTATCAGGGGCGAGAGGCTACACCTTC
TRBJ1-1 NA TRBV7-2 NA CASSPPGRRVNTEAFF TGTGCCAGCAGCCCGCCCGGGAGGAGGGTGAACACTGAAGCTTTCTTT
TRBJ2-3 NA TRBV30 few CAWSKGGETDTQYF TGTGCCTGGAGTAAGGGGGGGGAGACAGATACGCAGTATTTT